This T cell receptor (beta chain) was sequenced in a study of cytomegalovirus exposure and HLA in healthy donors. The CDR3 loop spans 15 amino acids. Germline-derived CDR1 and CDR2 are MNHEY and SVGAGI. Trimming pared 2 bases from V and 3 bases from J, leaving 13 bases between. Primers included in the PCR were 60 Vbeta and 13 Jbeta primers. The table came from immunoSEQ multiplex PCR; TCRdb's copy has only in-frame clones and leaves some out. The table shows roughly 100,000 clones, with around 75% occurring only once. Sequenced: PBMCs. The chain links TRBV6-5 to TRBJ1-1, with a weak D call TRBD1 (5 bases). This clonotype was sampled from a man in his thirties or forties in good health and CMV-seropositive. In DNA, the CDR3 is TGTGCCAGCAGTTACGCGGAGTGGGGGGACACTGAAGCTTTCTTT. Amino acids: CASSYAEWGDTEAFF.